What follows are 13 T cell receptor beta chains derived from one specimen sequenced in a study of cytomegalovirus exposure and HLA in healthy donors. With 60 Vbeta and 13 Jbeta primers, the PCR was carried out. TCRdb's copy holds only in-frame clones and misses some; the assay was immunoSEQ multiplex PCR. Here the sample spans roughly 180,000 clones, over 70% being singletons. Source material: PBMCs. The receptors were gathered from a woman in her sixties in good health and CMV-seropositive.

The chain uses TRBV5-1 and TRBJ2-5, with TRBD2 matching over 8 bases. V was clipped by 4 bases and J by 5 bases; unmatched bases: 10. Germline CDR1 SGHRS, CDR2 YFSETQ. There are 15 residues in the CDR3. The CDR3 loop is CASSVAGMPPETQYF. The CDR3 region has the DNA TGCGCCAGCAGCGTAGCGGGGATGCCCCCGGAGACCCAGTACTTC. The full variable domain, in which reference TRBV5-1 and TRBJ2-5 provide the parts outside the CDR3, is KAGVTQTPRYLIKTRGQQVTLSCSPISGHRSVSWYQQTPGQGLQFLFEYFSETQRNKGNFPGRFSGRQFSNSRSEMNVSTLELGDSALYLCASSVAGMPPETQYFGPGTRLLVL.

V is TRBV7-2 and J is TRBJ2-5; no reliable D call. CDR3 size: 12 residues. Germline-derived CDR1 and CDR2 are SGHTA and FQGNSA. V shed 1 base and J shed 7 bases, with 7 bases lying between them. Written as DNA, the CDR3 is TGTGCCAGCAGCTTAGGGTCGGGGACCCAGTACTTC. This translates into CASSLGSGTQYF.

This clone was counted only a few times. The chain joins TRBV5-1 to TRBJ2-1; 10 nucleotides align to TRBD2. V shed 3 bases, J shed 7 bases, and the junction held 7 bases outside the gene matches. The CDR3 contains 15 residues. The germline gives CDR1 SGHRS, CDR2 YFSETQ. CDR3 DNA: TGCGCCAGCAGCTACCCTAGCGGGAGAGAGAATGAGCAGTTCTTC. Its protein product is CASSYPSGRENEQFF.

The chain recombines TRBV28 with TRBJ2-4; TRBD2 aligns across 7 bases. The J segment lost 1 base and the V segment lost 2 bases, leaving 5 bases of the junction unmatched. Germline V gene data show CDR1 as MDHEN and CDR2 as SYDVKM. The CDR3 spans 16 residues. The CDR3 is CASSLAGVLAKNIQYF. CDR3 in DNA: TGTGCCAGCAGTTTAGCGGGAGTTTTGGCCAAAAACATTCAGTACTTC.

V is TRBV28 and J is TRBJ2-1; 7 positions agree with TRBD2. The J segment lost 3 bases and the V segment lost 8 bases, leaving 7 bases of the junction unmatched. The CDR3 extends over 14 amino acids. CDR1 is MDHEN and CDR2 is SYDVKM in the germline V gene. The CDR3 sequence is CASLGGGSYNEQFF. CDR3 sequence (DNA): TGTGCCAGCTTGGGGGGAGGGAGCTACAATGAGCAGTTCTTC.

The V gene is TRBV5-1, the J gene TRBJ2-1; TRBD1 agrees at 9 bases. The junction had 5 bases not matched to a gene; V was cut back by 0 bases and J by 7 bases. The length of the CDR3 is 15 residues. CDR1 and CDR2 (germline): SGHRS, YFSETQ. This chain's CDR3 is CASSLAGDRVNEQFF. DNA for the CDR3: TGCGCCAGCAGCTTGGCAGGGGACAGGGTAAATGAGCAGTTCTTC.

The table lists this clone with a few counts. The chain combines TRBV15 with TRBJ1-5; no reliable D call. In germline, CDR1 is LNHNV, CDR2 YYDKDF (reference sequence). The CDR3 contains 16 residues. V was clipped by 1 base and J by 1 base, with 11 bases between them. The DNA for the CDR3 is TGTGCCACCAGCAGAGGCGCTGCGGGCAGCAATCAGCCCCAGCATTTT. It codes for CATSRGAAGSNQPQHF.

This chain links TRBV7-9 with TRBJ1-5, with 8 bases matching TRBD1. CDR1 and CDR2 (germline): SEHNR, FQNEAQ (reference sequence). With 5 bases clipped from V and 4 bases from J, the junction kept 4 bases outside the gene matches. The CDR3 sequence is 14 residues long. This chain's CDR3 is CASSQDRVNQPQHF. CDR3 coding DNA: TGTGCCAGCAGCCAGGACAGGGTAAATCAGCCCCAGCATTTT.

The chain uses TRBV6-1 and TRBJ2-4; perhaps TRBD1 as D (6 bases). Per the germline V gene, CDR1 is MNHNS and CDR2 is SASEGT. CDR3 size: 14 residues. V was trimmed by 6 bases and J by 7 bases, leaving 16 bases between them. The CDR3 DNA follows: TGTGCCAGCAGCTGGAACAGGGTGAGGAACATTCAGTACTTC. Translating it yields CASSWNRVRNIQYF.

The chain is built from TRBV27 and TRBJ2-1; no reliable D call. V was shortened by 5 bases and J by 6 bases, with 23 bases between the two germline ends. Germline loops: CDR1 MNHEY, CDR2 SMNVEV (reference sequence). CDR3 length: 17 residues. The CDR3 sequence is CASSPTPLTAALNEQFF. DNA for the CDR3: TGTGCCAGCAGTCCAACCCCACTCACCGCGGCGCTCAATGAGCAGTTCTTC.

The table lists this clone with a count of one. The rearrangement links TRBV13 to TRBJ1-3; D gene uncertain. V gave up 1 base and J gave up 0 bases, with 4 bases separating them. The germline V gene has CDR1 PRHDT and CDR2 FYEKMQ (reference sequence). CDR3 length: 14 residues. The CDR3 reads CASSLVGSGNTIYF. CDR3 DNA: TGTGCCAGCAGCTTAGTCGGCTCTGGAAACACCATATATTTT.

This clone was seen a few times. This chain uses TRBV7-3 with TRBJ2-1; possibly TRBD2 for D (5 bases). In germline, CDR1 is SGHTA, CDR2 FQGTGA. V lost 5 bases and J 7 bases, leaving 9 bases between the germline ends. The CDR3 is 12 amino acids. The CDR3 is CASSLRGNEQFF. The CDR3 DNA reads TGTGCCAGCAGCCTCCGCGGGAATGAGCAGTTCTTC.

With respect to this clone: The sample has other DNA sequences that encode this CDR3 too. The chain carries TRBV9 and TRBJ1-1; D perhaps matches TRBD1 (6 bases). Between the trimmed V and J ends, which lost 0 bases and 5 bases, there was a span of 8 bases. Looked up from germline, CDR1 is SGDLS and CDR2 is YYNGEE. The CDR3 sequence is 13 residues long. The CDR3 reads CASSVEGVTEAFF. The CDR3 DNA reads TGTGCCAGCAGCGTAGAGGGGGTGACTGAAGCTTTCTTT.